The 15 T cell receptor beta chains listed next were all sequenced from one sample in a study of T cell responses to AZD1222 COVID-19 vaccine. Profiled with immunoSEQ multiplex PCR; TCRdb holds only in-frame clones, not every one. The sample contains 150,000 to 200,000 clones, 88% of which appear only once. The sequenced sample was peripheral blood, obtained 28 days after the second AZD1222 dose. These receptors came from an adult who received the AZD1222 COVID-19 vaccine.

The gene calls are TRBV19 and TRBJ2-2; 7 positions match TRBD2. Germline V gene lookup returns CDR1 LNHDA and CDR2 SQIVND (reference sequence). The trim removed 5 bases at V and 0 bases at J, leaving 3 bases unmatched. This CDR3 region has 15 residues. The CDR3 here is CASSGLAANTGELFF. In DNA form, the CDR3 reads TGTGCCAGTAGTGGGCTAGCGGCGAACACCGGGGAGCTGTTTTTT.

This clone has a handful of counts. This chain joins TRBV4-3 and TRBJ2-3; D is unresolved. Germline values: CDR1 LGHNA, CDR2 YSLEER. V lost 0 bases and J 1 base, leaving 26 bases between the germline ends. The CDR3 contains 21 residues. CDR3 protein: CASSQDSWPPGVSPRTDTQYF. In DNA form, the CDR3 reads TGCGCCAGCAGCCAAGATTCTTGGCCCCCAGGAGTCTCCCCCCGCACAGATACGCAGTATTTT.

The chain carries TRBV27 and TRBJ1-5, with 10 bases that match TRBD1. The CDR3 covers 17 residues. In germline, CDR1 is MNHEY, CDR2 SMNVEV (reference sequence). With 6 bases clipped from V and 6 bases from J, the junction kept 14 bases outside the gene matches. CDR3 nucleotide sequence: TGTGCCAGCAGCCCAAGGGGACGACAGGGGGCAGGTCAGCCCCAGCATTTT. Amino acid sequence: CASSPRGRQGAGQPQHF.

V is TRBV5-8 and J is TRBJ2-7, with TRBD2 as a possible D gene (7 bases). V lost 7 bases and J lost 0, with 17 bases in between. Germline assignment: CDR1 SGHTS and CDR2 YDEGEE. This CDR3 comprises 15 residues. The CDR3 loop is CASRYRRGRSYEQYF. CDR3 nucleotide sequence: TGTGCCAGCCGATACCGGCGGGGGCGCTCCTACGAGCAGTACTTC.

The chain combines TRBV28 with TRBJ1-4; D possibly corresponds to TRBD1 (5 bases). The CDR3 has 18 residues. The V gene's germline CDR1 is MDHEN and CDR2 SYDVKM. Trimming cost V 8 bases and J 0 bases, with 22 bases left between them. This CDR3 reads CASPRAGTFFPTNEKLFF. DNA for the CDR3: TGTGCCAGCCCTAGGGCAGGGACTTTCTTTCCAACTAATGAAAAACTGTTTTTT.

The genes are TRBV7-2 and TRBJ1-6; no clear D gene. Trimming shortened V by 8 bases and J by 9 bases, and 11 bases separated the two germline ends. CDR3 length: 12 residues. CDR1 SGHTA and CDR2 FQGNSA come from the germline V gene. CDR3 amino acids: CASSWILSPLHF. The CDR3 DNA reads TGTGCCAGCTCCTGGATCCTTTCACCCCTCCACTTT.

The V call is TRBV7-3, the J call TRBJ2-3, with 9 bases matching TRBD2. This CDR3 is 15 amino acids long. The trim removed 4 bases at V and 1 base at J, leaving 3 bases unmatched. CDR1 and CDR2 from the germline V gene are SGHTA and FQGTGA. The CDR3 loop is CASSSRLAGTDTQYF. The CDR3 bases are TGTGCCAGCAGCTCACGACTAGCGGGCACAGATACGCAGTATTTT.

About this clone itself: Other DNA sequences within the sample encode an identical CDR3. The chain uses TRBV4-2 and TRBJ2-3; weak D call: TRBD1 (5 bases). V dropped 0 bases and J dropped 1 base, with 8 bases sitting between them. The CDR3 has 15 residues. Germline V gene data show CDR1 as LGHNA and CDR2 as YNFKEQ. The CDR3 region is CASSQETGGTDTQYF. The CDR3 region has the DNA TGTGCCAGCAGCCAAGAAACAGGAGGCACAGATACGCAGTATTTT.

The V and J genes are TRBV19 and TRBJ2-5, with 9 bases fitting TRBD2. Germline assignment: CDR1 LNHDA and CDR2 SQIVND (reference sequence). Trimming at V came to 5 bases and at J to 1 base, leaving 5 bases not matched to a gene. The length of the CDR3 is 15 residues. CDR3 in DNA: TGTGCCAGTAGTCGTGGCGGGAGGGGCCAAGAGACCCAGTACTTC. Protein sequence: CASSRGGRGQETQYF.

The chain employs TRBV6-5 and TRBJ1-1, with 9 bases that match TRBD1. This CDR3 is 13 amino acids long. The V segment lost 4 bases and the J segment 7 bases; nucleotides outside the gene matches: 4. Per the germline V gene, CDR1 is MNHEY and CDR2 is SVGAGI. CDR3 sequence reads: CASSSGTGLEAFF. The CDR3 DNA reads TGTGCCAGCAGTTCCGGGACAGGGCTTGAAGCTTTCTTT.

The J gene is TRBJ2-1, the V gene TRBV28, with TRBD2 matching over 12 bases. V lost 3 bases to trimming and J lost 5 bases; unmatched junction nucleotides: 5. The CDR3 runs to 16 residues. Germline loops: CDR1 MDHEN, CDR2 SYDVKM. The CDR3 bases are TGTGCCAGCAGTTTCTCGACTAGCGGGAGAAACAATGAGCAGTTCTTC. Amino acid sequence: CASSFSTSGRNNEQFF.

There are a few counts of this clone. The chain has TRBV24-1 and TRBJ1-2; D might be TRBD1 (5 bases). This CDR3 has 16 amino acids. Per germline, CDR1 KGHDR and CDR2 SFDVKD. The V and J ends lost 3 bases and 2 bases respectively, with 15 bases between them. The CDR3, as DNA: TGTGCCACCAGTGATCCCGGGACCCCGGGAAACTATGGCTACACCTTC. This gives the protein CATSDPGTPGNYGYTF.

Here the CDR3 DNA reads TGCAGCGTCGCTTATGGACTAGGTTATGGCGAGCAGTACTTC. Translating it yields CSVAYGLGYGEQYF. This rearrangement joins TRBV29-1 to TRBJ2-7, with 7 bases matching TRBD2. The CDR3 has 14 amino acids. Trimming took 6 bases from V and 6 from J; bases not matched to a gene: 14. Germline V gene data show CDR1 as SQVTM and CDR2 as ANQGSEA.

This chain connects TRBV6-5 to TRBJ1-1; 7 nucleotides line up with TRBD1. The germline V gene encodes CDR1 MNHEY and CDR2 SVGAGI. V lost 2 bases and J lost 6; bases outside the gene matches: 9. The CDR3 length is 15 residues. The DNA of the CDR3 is TGTGCCAGCAGTTACGTTCAGGGGGGCGGATCTGAAGCTTTCTTT. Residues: CASSYVQGGGSEAFF.

CDR3 in DNA: TGTGCCAGCAGCCCAGAGGCTCTCACAGATACGCAGTATTTT. Its translation: CASSPEALTDTQYF. The chain recombines TRBV11-3 with TRBJ2-3; unclear D gene. Germline V gene data show CDR1 as SGHNT and CDR2 as YENEEA. The CDR3 spans 14 residues. With 5 bases removed from V and 2 bases from J, the gap between germline ends came to 11 bases.